The present T cell receptor (beta chain) was sequenced within a study of T cell repertoires in aging, cancer and after chemotherapy. In its sample, this clonotype was seen a few times. Its antigen is unknown. TRB rearrangements spanning V, D and J were amplified using mixed TRB-A/B primers. MiXCR was run by TCRdb on the multiplex PCR reads, yielding one entry per CDR3 protein. In the table there are approximately 13,000 distinct CDR3 sequences, less than 25% of which are singletons. CDR1 MNHEY and CDR2 SMNVEV come from the germline V gene (reference sequence). This CDR3 is built from 15 residues. Trimming cost V 6 bases and J 1 base, with 15 bases left between them. Peripheral blood genomic DNA, not sorted cells or RNA, was the template. Study results and limitations: Healthy donors lost TCR diversity with age mainly through richness, cancer patients through richness and evenness.

The TCR sequence derives from a human donor in good health. The sequencing input was blood. The chain recombines TRBV27 with TRBJ1-1; TRBD1 might be the D (6 bases). CDR3 region: CASRPWDMPNTEAFF. In DNA, the CDR3 is TGTGCCAGCAGGCCATGGGACATGCCGAACACTGAAGCTTTCTTT.